These 8 T cell receptor beta chains were sequenced from one sample in a study of blood T cell repertoires in COVID-19. Sequencing used immunoSEQ multiplex PCR; TCRdb keeps in-frame clones, though not all of them. Found here are 160,000 or so clones, approximately 82% of them singletons; the top ten hold roughly 13%. The sample taken for sequencing was peripheral blood. Source of these receptors: a man aged 70-80 years who had recovered from COVID-19.

The chain employs TRBV27 and TRBJ1-1; 10 bases are shared with TRBD1. The CDR3 extends over 15 amino acids. The germline gives CDR1 MNHEY, CDR2 SMNVEV (reference sequence). The V segment lost 2 bases and the J segment 4 bases; nucleotides outside the gene matches: 4. CDR3 sequence: CASSLRWDRGTEAFF. The CDR3 DNA sequence: TGTGCCAGCAGTTTAAGGTGGGACAGGGGCACTGAAGCTTTCTTT.

The chain uses TRBV19 and TRBJ1-1; no clear D. The CDR3 runs 14 residues. Looked up from germline, CDR1 is LNHDA and CDR2 is SQIVND (reference sequence). Trimming took off 4 bases at V and 6 bases at J, with 15 bases between the two ends. The CDR3: CASSTEGEYPEAFF. The DNA for the CDR3 is TGTGCCAGTAGTACGGAGGGCGAATACCCTGAAGCTTTCTTT.

The DNA of the CDR3 is TGTGCCAGTACAATCAGAGGGCCGGTGAATGAGCAGTTCTTC. Encoded protein: CASTIRGPVNEQFF. J is TRBJ2-1 and V is TRBV19; D may be TRBD2 (5 bases). The V gene's germline CDR1 is LNHDA and CDR2 SQIVND (reference sequence). The germline V and J ends were trimmed by 7 bases and 7 bases, with 17 bases remaining between them. The length of the CDR3 is 14 residues.

The V and J genes are TRBV28 and TRBJ2-1; 7 bases are a match to TRBD2. Losses at the gene ends were 5 bases for V and 8 bases for J; bases not matched to a gene: 12. CDR3 size: 15 residues. Germline values: CDR1 MDHEN, CDR2 SYDVKM. The DNA of the CDR3 is TGTGCCAGCAGTCCCCCGGGGGAGGGCCTCTATGAGCAGTTCTTC. As protein: CASSPPGEGLYEQFF.

The chain uses TRBV7-2 and TRBJ2-7, with 13 bases fitting TRBD2. Germline V CDR1 and CDR2: SGHTA, FQGNSA. The junction had 5 bases not matched to a gene; V was cut back by 6 bases and J by 0 bases. This CDR3 region has 16 residues. The CDR3 here is CASSQTSGRFSYEQYF. The CDR3 nucleotides read TGTGCCAGCAGTCAGACTAGCGGGAGGTTCTCCTACGAGCAGTACTTC.

Turning to this clone: Additional DNA sequences in this sample encode the identical CDR3. The gene calls are TRBV19 and TRBJ2-1; TRBD1 might be the D (6 bases). CDR3 length equals 13 residues. CDR1 and CDR2 (germline): LNHDA, SQIVND (reference sequence). V was cut by 4 bases and J by 8 bases, with 12 bases left in between. The CDR3 nucleotides read TGTGCCAGTAGTAGAAGCAGGGGAGATGAGCAGTTCTTC. Translation gives CASSRSRGDEQFF.

The V call is TRBV27, the J call TRBJ2-2, with 7 bases fitting TRBD1. Trimming took 5 bases from V and 4 from J; bases not matched to a gene: 10. CDR3 length equals 16 residues. Germline V lookup: CDR1 MNHEY, CDR2 SMNVEV (reference sequence). The CDR3 coding sequence is TGTGCCAGCAGTACCCGACAGGGAACAGGCACCGGGGAGCTGTTTTTT. The encoded protein is CASSTRQGTGTGELFF.

The V call is TRBV12-3 or TRBV12-4, the J call TRBJ1-1; D is unresolved. This CDR3 is built from 13 residues. V was pared by 2 bases and J by 1 base, with 5 bases between. This chain's CDR3 is CASSLSGNTEAFF. DNA of the CDR3: TGTGCCAGCAGTTTATCGGGGAACACTGAAGCTTTCTTT.